These 22 T cell receptor beta chains came from one sample sequenced in a study of early T cells in non-severe SARS-CoV-2 infection. TCRdb re-called the 5' RACE reads through MiXCR, storing one row per CDR3 protein. The table records tens of thousands of distinct CDR3 sequences, around 6.5% of them present only once. Specimen: whole blood, collected at baseline. These receptors all stem from an adult who was a healthcare worker with PCR-confirmed SARS-CoV-2 infection or an uninfected control (not recorded which).

This clonotype was seen many times. The chain combines TRBV11-2 with TRBJ1-2; no definite D call. CDR3 length equals 14 residues. Germline-derived CDR1 and CDR2 are SGHAT and FQNNGV. V lost 5 bases, J lost 6 bases, and 16 bases lay in between. CDR3: CASSPSTWRNGYTF. CDR3 sequence (DNA): TGTGCCAGCAGCCCATCAACATGGAGGAATGGCTACACCTTC.

This clonotype was observed at least ten times. The CDR3 here is CASSPLAGAGGTQYF. The CDR3 DNA reads TGTGCCAGCAGCCCACTGGCGGGGGCAGGAGGTACGCAGTATTTT. V gene TRBV7-3 combines with J gene TRBJ2-3; the D gene is possibly TRBD2 (7 bases). The CDR3 extends over 15 amino acids. CDR1 and CDR2 (germline): SGHTA, FQGTGA. Trimming stripped 5 bases from V and 8 bases from J, with 20 bases between.

Here the CDR3 reads CSARGQPTGELFF. In DNA, the CDR3 is TGCAGTGCTAGGGGTCAGCCCACCGGGGAGCTGTTTTTT. The chain links TRBV20-1 to TRBJ2-2; D is uncertain. V gave up 3 bases and J gave up 4 bases, with 9 bases separating them. The CDR3 length is 13 residues. Germline CDR1 is DFQATT and CDR2 is SNEGSKA (reference sequence).

This clonotype has only a few counts. The genes are TRBV7-2 and TRBJ2-5; possible D gene TRBD2, 6 bases. The CDR3 is 17 residues long. Trimming shortened V by 4 bases and J by 5 bases, and 23 bases separated the two germline ends. Germline V gene sequence: CDR1 SGHTA, CDR2 FQGNSA. This CDR3 reads CASSSRASVSGGETQYF. The CDR3 bases are TGTGCCAGCAGCTCCCGGGCTAGCGTCTCCGGAGGGGAGACCCAGTACTTC.

V is TRBV10-3 and J is TRBJ2-3, with 9 bases identical to TRBD1. V lost 6 bases and J lost 2; bases outside the gene matches: 6. The CDR3 contains 15 residues. CDR1 ENHRY and CDR2 SYGVKD come from the germline V gene. This chain's CDR3 is CAISRQGGSTDTQYF. In nucleotides, the CDR3 is TGTGCCATCAGCCGACAGGGGGGATCCACAGATACGCAGTATTTT.

This clonotype was seen a few times. The V call is TRBV2, the J call TRBJ1-5; D is undetermined. The CDR3 runs 13 residues. CDR1 and CDR2 (germline): SNHLY, FYNNEI. Between the trimmed V and J ends, which lost 6 bases and 10 bases, there was a span of 16 bases. In DNA form, the CDR3 reads TGTGCCAGCAGCCAAAAGGGCGGTCTTCCCCAGCATTTT. Amino acid sequence: CASSQKGGLPQHF.

This clonotype has more than one count but fewer than ten. The chain links TRBV3-1 to TRBJ1-1; D gene unclear. The CDR3 contains 14 residues. Germline CDR1 is LGHDT and CDR2 is YNNKEL (reference sequence). V dropped 1 base and J dropped 2 bases, with 8 bases sitting between them. Written as DNA, the CDR3 is TGTGCCAGCAGCCAAGGTTCTGCAAACACTGAAGCTTTCTTT. Translation: CASSQGSANTEAFF.

This clonotype has a count of ten or more. The gene calls are TRBV6-6 and TRBJ1-6; TRBD1 agrees at 9 bases. After removal of 2 bases from V and 16 bases from J, the junction contained 3 bases not matched to a gene. This CDR3 contains 12 residues. Per germline, CDR1 MNHNY and CDR2 SVGAGI (reference sequence). This CDR3 reads CASSYADRGLHF. The CDR3 bases are TGTGCCAGCAGTTACGCCGACAGGGGGCTCCACTTT.

This chain uses TRBV7-9 with TRBJ2-1; 7 positions match TRBD2. Germline V lookup: CDR1 SEHNR, CDR2 FQNEAQ (reference sequence). With 7 bases clipped from V and 8 bases from J, the junction kept 5 bases outside the gene matches. The CDR3 covers 12 residues. CDR3 nucleotides: TGTGCCAGCACCCCTAGCGGCTATGAGCAGTTCTTC. It encodes CASTPSGYEQFF. Looking up the rest from reference TRBV7-9 and TRBJ2-1 gives the full variable domain: DTGVSQNPRHKITKRGQNVTFRCDPISEHNRLYWYRQTLGQGPEFLTYFQNEAQLEKSRLLSDRFSAERPKGSFSTLEIQRTEQGDSAMYLCASTPSGYEQFFGPGTRLTVL.

The J gene is TRBJ1-6, the V gene TRBV7-2, with 9 positions matching TRBD1. Trimming at V came to 4 bases and at J to 12 bases, leaving 7 bases not matched to a gene. The CDR3 length is 14 residues. Germline CDR1 is SGHTA and CDR2 is FQGNSA. Written as DNA, the CDR3 is TGTGCCAGCAGCTGGGGGGGACAGGGTAAACCCCTCCACTTT. Translated: CASSWGGQGKPLHF. The full variable domain, with the rest looked up from reference TRBV7-2 and TRBJ1-6, is GAGVSQSPSNKVTEKGKDVELRCDPISGHTALYWYRQSLGQGLEFLIYFQGNSAPDKSGLPSDRFSAERTGGSVSTLTIQRTQQEDSAVYLCASSWGGQGKPLHFGNGTRLTVT.

The rearrangement uses TRBV2 and TRBJ2-5; D unclear. The CDR3 runs 14 residues. Germline lookup yields CDR1 SNHLY and CDR2 FYNNEI. V gave up 3 bases and J gave up 2 bases, with 10 bases separating them. In DNA, the CDR3 is TGTGCCAGCAGTGACTTAGGTCCACAAGAGACCCAGTACTTC. Translated: CASSDLGPQETQYF.

This clonotype was seen repeatedly, ten times or more. The chain carries TRBV12-3 or TRBV12-4 and TRBJ2-3; D not certain. There are 13 residues in the CDR3. V was trimmed by 6 bases and J by 3 bases, leaving 10 bases between them. For the CDR3, the DNA is TGTGCCAGCAGGGGCAAGACGACAGATACGCAGTATTTT. Residues: CASRGKTTDTQYF.

In this sample, this clonotype turned up a few times. The V call is TRBV11-2, the J call TRBJ1-1, with D uncertain. There are 15 residues in the CDR3. V was clipped by 8 bases and J by 1 base, with 17 bases between them. Per the germline V gene, CDR1 is SGHAT and CDR2 is FQNNGV. CDR3 in DNA: TGTGCCAGCCCCACCCCCCCGGATGGGAACACTGAAGCTTTCTTT. Its protein is CASPTPPDGNTEAFF.

J is TRBJ2-7 and V is TRBV11-2; perhaps TRBD2 as D (7 bases). The CDR3 has 17 amino acids. Trimming pared 0 bases from V and 2 bases from J, leaving 17 bases between. The germline V gene has CDR1 SGHAT and CDR2 FQNNGV. In DNA, the CDR3 is TGTGCCAGCAGCTTAGATTATCGGGGGGCGATAACCTACGAGCAGTACTTC. This translates into CASSLDYRGAITYEQYF.

At least ten counts were recorded for this clonotype. The chain is built from TRBV7-2 and TRBJ2-1; the D is unclear. CDR1 and CDR2 from the germline V gene are SGHTA and FQGNSA. The CDR3 consists of 11 residues. V shed 1 base and J shed 7 bases, with 2 bases lying between them. The chain's CDR3 is CASSLVNEQFF. The CDR3, as DNA: TGTGCCAGCAGCTTAGTAAATGAGCAGTTCTTC.

CDR3 coding DNA: TGCGCCAGCAGTGAGACTAAAGGTCATCGGACAGGACCTGGGGCTTTCTTT. This gives the protein CASSETKGHRTGPGAFF. The rearrangement joins TRBV10-2 to TRBJ1-1, with 7 bases that match TRBD1. Germline values: CDR1 WSHSY, CDR2 SAAADI. V gave up 2 bases and J gave up 11 bases; unmatched junction bases: 20. The CDR3 extends over 17 amino acids.

This clonotype was recorded at least ten times. This chain joins TRBV2 and TRBJ2-2; TRBD1 matches at 7 bases. The V segment lost 4 bases and the J segment 3 bases; nucleotides outside the gene matches: 5. The CDR3 is made up of 15 amino acids. CDR1 and CDR2 from the germline V gene are SNHLY and FYNNEI. The CDR3 spells CASSADRAYTGELFF. CDR3 DNA sequence: TGTGCCAGCAGTGCTGACAGGGCCTACACCGGGGAGCTGTTTTTT.

A few counts support this clonotype. V gene TRBV20-1 combines with J gene TRBJ2-7, with TRBD1 matching over 7 bases. This CDR3 has 14 amino acids. Trimming at V came to 6 bases and at J to 0 bases, leaving 8 bases not matched to a gene. CDR1 and CDR2 (germline): DFQATT, SNEGSKA (reference sequence). The CDR3 protein is CSAQKGDSSYEQYF. In DNA, the CDR3 is TGCAGTGCACAAAAAGGGGACAGCTCCTACGAGCAGTACTTC.

The genes are TRBV18 and TRBJ1-4; TRBD1 might be the D (5 bases). V was shortened by 2 bases and J by 2 bases, with 9 bases between the two germline ends. Germline V gives CDR1 KGHSH, CDR2 LQKENI. The CDR3 contains 15 residues. This CDR3 reads CASSPFEGTNEKLFF. The CDR3 DNA sequence: TGTGCCAGCTCACCATTTGAGGGGACTAATGAAAAACTGTTTTTT.

There are a few counts of this clonotype. This rearrangement joins TRBV20-1 to TRBJ2-2, with D possibly being TRBD2 (5 bases). Trimming shortened V by 5 bases and J by 8 bases, and 21 bases separated the two germline ends. The CDR3 extends over 15 amino acids. CDR1 DFQATT and CDR2 SNEGSKA come from the germline V gene (reference sequence). CDR3 in DNA: TGCAGTGCTTTAACTATGGACTGGGGAGTAGGGGAGCTGTTTTTT. It is translated as CSALTMDWGVGELFF.

This clonotype has only a few counts. CDR3 in amino acids: CSARPWDRGYGYTF. The CDR3 DNA sequence: TGCAGTGCTAGACCCTGGGACCGGGGATATGGCTACACCTTC. This chain joins TRBV20-1 and TRBJ1-2; possibly TRBD1 for D (5 bases). This CDR3 comprises 14 residues. Germline CDR1 DFQATT, CDR2 SNEGSKA (reference sequence). The V gene lost 2 bases and the J gene lost 5 bases, with 15 bases spanning the gap.

The chain couples TRBV6-1 to TRBJ1-4, with D unresolved. V was clipped by 2 bases and J by 11 bases, with 6 bases between them. The CDR3 contains 11 residues. Germline-derived CDR1 and CDR2 are MNHNS and SASEGT. CDR3 nucleotide sequence: TGTGCCAGCAGTGAAAGCACGAAACTGTTTTTT. Its translation is CASSESTKLFF.